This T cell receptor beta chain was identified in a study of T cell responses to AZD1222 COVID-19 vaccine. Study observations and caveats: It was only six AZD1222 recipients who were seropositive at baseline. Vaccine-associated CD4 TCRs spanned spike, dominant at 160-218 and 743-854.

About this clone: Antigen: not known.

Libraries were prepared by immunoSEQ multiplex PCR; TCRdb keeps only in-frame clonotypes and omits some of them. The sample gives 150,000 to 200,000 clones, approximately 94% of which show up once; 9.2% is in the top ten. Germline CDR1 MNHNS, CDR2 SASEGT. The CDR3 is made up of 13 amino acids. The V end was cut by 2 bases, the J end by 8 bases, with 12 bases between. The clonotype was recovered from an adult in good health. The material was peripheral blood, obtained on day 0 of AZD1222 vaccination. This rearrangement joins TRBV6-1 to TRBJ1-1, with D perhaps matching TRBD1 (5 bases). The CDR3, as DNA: TGTGCCAGCAGTGAATCAGGGTCCCCCGAAGCTTTCTTT. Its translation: CASSESGSPEAFF.